What follows is one T cell receptor beta chain and its context. TCRdb's table, derived via immunoSEQ multiplex PCR, lists solely in-frame clones and lacks some. The repertoire consists of fewer than 300,000 clones, with around 82% occurring once and the leading ten covering about 1%. These data belong to a study of blood T cell repertoires in COVID-19. Study background: Whether acute or convalescent, the COVID-19 samples came from the United States, Italy and Spain. The analysed material was cDNA or gDNA that came from T cells, B-cell-depleted T cells, or PBMCs.

Germline values: CDR1 LNHNV, CDR2 YYDKDF (reference sequence). This CDR3 contains 19 residues. Trimming shortened V by 4 bases and J by 2 bases, and 24 bases separated the two germline ends. The sequenced sample consisted of peripheral blood. The chain carries TRBV15 and TRBJ1-3, with D perhaps TRBD1 (5 bases). The sequence derives from a human donor with COVID-19, enrolled during active disease. The donor label of this sample is uncertain. CDR3 nucleotide sequence: TGTGCCACCAGCAATTGGGGCCTCCCAACATCTACGGCTGGAAACACCATATATTTT. It specifies CATSNWGLPTSTAGNTIYF.